This record concerns one T cell receptor beta chain sequence. The record originates from a study of T-cell memory formation after mild COVID-19. The V and J ends lost 4 bases and 4 bases respectively, with 8 bases between them. CDR3 length: 13 residues. Per the germline V gene, CDR1 is MGHDK and CDR2 is SYGVNS. TCRdb independently ran MiXCR on the 5' RACE reads; one entry per CDR3 protein. The sample lists about 340,000 distinct CDR3 sequences; less than 20% were seen once. This TCR was sampled from a man aged 18-30 years who had mild COVID-19 (a few samples of this study predate the infection). Cell type and time point are not known. V is TRBV25-1 and J is TRBJ1-5; D is unclear. The source material was PBMCs or a T cell subset sorted from them (not recorded which). CDR3 coding DNA: TGTGCCAGCAGTGGGAGCGGGAATCAGCCCCAGCATTTT. It specifies CASSGSGNQPQHF.